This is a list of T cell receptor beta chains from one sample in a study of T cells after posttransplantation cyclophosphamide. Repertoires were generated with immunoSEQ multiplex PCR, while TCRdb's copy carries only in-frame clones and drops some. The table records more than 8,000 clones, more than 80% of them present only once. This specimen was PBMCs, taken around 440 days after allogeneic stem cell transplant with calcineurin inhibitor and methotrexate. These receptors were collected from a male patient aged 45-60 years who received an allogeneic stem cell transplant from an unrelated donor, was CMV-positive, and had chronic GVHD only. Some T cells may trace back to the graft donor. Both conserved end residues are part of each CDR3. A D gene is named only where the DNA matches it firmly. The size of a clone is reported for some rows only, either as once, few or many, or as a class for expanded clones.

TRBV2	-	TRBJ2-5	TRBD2	TGTGCCAGCAGTGACCCTAGCGGGGGGGCCGCCGGCCAAGAGACCCAGTACTTC	CASSDPSGGAAGQETQYF
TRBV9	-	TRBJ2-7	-	TGTGCCAGCAGCCCCCGGAGGGATCCTAACCTTATCGAGCAGTACTTC	CASSPRRDPNLIEQYF
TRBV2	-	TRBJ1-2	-	TGTGCCAGCAATAGTAGAGGGCTTCAGCTGGGCTACACCTTC	CASNSRGLQLGYTF
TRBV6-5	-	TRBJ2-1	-	TGTGCCAGCAGCCCCATTGACTGGAGAAATGAGCAGTTCTTC	CASSPIDWRNEQFF
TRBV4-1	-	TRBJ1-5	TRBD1	TGCGCCAGCAGCCAAACAGCCAAGGGACAGGGAAGCAATCAGCCCCAGCATTTT	CASSQTAKGQGSNQPQHF
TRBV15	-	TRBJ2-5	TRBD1	TGTGCCACCAGCAGACTCGGGACAGCGGAAGAGACCCAGTACTTC	CATSRLGTAEETQYF
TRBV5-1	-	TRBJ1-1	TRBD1	TGCGCCAGCAGCGTGGGGGGTAAGACAGGGGGCATCACTGAAGCCTTCTTT	CASSVGGKTGGITEAFF
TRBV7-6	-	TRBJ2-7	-	TGTGCCAGCAGCTTAGTTTCCCAGTCCTACGAGCAGTACTTC	CASSLVSQSYEQYF
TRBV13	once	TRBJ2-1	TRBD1	TGTGCCAGCAGCCAGAGGTGGGACAGGGAGGTGAGGAATGAGCAGTTCTTC	CASSQRWDREVRNEQFF
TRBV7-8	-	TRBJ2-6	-	TGTGCCAGCAGCCCGGCAGGACACCCCACGAGGGGGGCCAACGTCCTGACTTTC	CASSPAGHPTRGANVLTF
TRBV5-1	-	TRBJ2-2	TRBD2	TGCGCCAGCAGCTTAAGGTCCAGCGGGGGGGGCACCGGGGAGCTGTTTTTT	CASSLRSSGGGTGELFF
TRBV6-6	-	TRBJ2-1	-	TGTGCCAGCAGCGGGCTGGGGGGCTCCTACAATGAGCAGTTCTTC	CASSGLGGSYNEQFF
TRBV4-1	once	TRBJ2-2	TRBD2	TGCGCCAGCAGTCGACTAGCGGGGGCCGGGGAGCTGTTTTTT	CASSRLAGAGELFF
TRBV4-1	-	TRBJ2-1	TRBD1	TGCGCCAGCAGCCCCCGAGTGGGGACAGAGTACAATGAGCAGTTCTTC	CASSPRVGTEYNEQFF
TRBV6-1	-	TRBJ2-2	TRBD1	TGTGCCAGCAACTGGCCGACAGGGGCGACCGGGGAGCTGTTTTTT	CASNWPTGATGELFF
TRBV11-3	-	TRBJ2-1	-	TGTGCCAGCAACCCGGGGAGCTCCTACAATGAGCAGTTCTTC	CASNPGSSYNEQFF
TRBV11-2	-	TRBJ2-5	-	TGTGCCAGCAGCTTACTTCCCCAGGGTTGGGAGACCCAGTACTTC	CASSLLPQGWETQYF
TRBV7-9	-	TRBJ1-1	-	TGTGCCAGCAGCCTAAACAGGGACCTAAACACTGAAGCTTTCTTT	CASSLNRDLNTEAFF
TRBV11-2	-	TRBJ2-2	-	TGTGCCCTACGGGGGAACACCGGGGAGCTGTTTTTT	CALRGNTGELFF
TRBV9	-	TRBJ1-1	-	TGTGCCAGCAGCCCCTCCGGTCGGTTGAACACTGAAGCTTTCTTT	CASSPSGRLNTEAFF
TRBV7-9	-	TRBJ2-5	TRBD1	TGTGCCAGCAGCTTAACACAGGACAGGAGGGAGACCCAGTACTTC	CASSLTQDRRETQYF
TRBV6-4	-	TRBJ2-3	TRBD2	TGTGCCAGCAGTCCGGGACTAGCCACAGATACGCAGTATTTT	CASSPGLATDTQYF
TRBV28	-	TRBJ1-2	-	TGTGCCAGCAGGGGGACTGGGGCTTATGGCTACACCTTC	CASRGTGAYGYTF
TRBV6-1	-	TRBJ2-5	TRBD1	TGTGCCAGCAGTGGGGGACAGAAAGAGACCCAGTACTTC	CASSGGQKETQYF
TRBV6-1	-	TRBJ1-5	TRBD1	TGTGCCAGCAGTCCGGGACAGAAGAATCAGCCCCAGCATTTT	CASSPGQKNQPQHF
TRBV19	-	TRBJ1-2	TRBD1	TGTGCCACTACCGGGACAGGGGTAGGGGGCTACACCTTC	CATTGTGVGGYTF
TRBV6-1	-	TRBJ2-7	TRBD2	TGTGCCAGCAGTGAACCGTTAGCGGGGGGGTACGAGCAGTACTTC	CASSEPLAGGYEQYF
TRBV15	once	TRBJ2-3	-	TGTGCCACCAGCAGAGCTCAGGTTGAGCGCACAGATACGCAGTATTTT	CATSRAQVERTDTQYF
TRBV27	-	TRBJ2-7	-	TGTGCCAGCAGTTTTCGGCGGGACCCCTACGAGCAGTACTTC	CASSFRRDPYEQYF
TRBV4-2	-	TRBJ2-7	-	TGTGCCAGCAGCCAAGAATGGCAGGGGCGCGAGCAGTACTTC	CASSQEWQGREQYF
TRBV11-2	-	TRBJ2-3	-	TGTGCCAGCAGCTCACGGACAATAACCGAAGATACGCAGTATTTT	CASSSRTITEDTQYF
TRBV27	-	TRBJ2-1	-	TGTGCCAGCAGCCCAGGGGGGCCCCCGGGGAATGAGCAGTTCTTC	CASSPGGPPGNEQFF
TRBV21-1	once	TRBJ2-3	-	TGTGCCAGCAGCAAAGTTCGGACAGGGGGTACAGATACGCAGTATTTT	CASSKVRTGGTDTQYF
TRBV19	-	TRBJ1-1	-	TGTGCCAGTAGTGAACAGGGCGACACTGAAGCTTTCTTT	CASSEQGDTEAFF
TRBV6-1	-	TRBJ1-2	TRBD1	TGTGCCAGCAGACCTACAGGGGGAGGGAATGGCTACACCTTC	CASRPTGGGNGYTF
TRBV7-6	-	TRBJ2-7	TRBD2	TGTGCCAGCAGCTTAGACCGGGACTATTCCTACGAGCAGTACTTC	CASSLDRDYSYEQYF
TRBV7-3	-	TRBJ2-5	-	TGTGCCAGCAGCCGGGACTCGCAAGAGACCCAGTACTTC	CASSRDSQETQYF
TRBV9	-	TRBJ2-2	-	TGTGCCAGCACCCCAGGAGGGGACGGGGAGCTGTTTTTT	CASTPGGDGELFF
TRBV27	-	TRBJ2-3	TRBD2	TGTGCCAGCACCCGCCGCCTTAGCGGGAGGGTAACAGATACGCAGTATTTT	CASTRRLSGRVTDTQYF
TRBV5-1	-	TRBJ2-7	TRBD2	TGCGCCAGCAGCTTGGGGACTAGCGGGCACTTCTCCTACGAGCAGTACTTC	CASSLGTSGHFSYEQYF
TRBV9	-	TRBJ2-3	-	TGTGCCAGCAGCGTAGAAAGCTGGGCGTCGGGGGATACGCAGTATTTT	CASSVESWASGDTQYF